This T cell receptor beta chain was observed in a study of blood T cells in healthy people across ages. The use of a sample-barcoded 5' primer and a J-beta primer mix characterized a second PCR of roughly 7 to 12 cycles. Per-sample output comprised a minimum of 2.5 million paired-end reads containing CDR3. TCRdb used MiXCR to reprocess the 5' RACE reads, holding one entry per CDR3 protein. Altogether about a million distinct CDR3 sequences are present, around two fifths being singletons, with the ten largest covering around 13%. Extractions gave at least 6 micrograms of total RNA per sample. The CDR3 consists of 14 residues. Trimming stripped 1 base from V and 2 bases from J, with 8 bases between. Germline V lookup: CDR1 LGHNA, CDR2 YSLEER.

The chain uses TRBV4-3 and TRBJ1-2; D gene uncertain. The material sequenced was blood. This TCR was recovered from a man between 18 and 35 years old in good health. CDR3 DNA sequence: TGCGCCAGCAGCCAAGTGGCGAGGAACTATGGCTACACCTTC. It encodes CASSQVARNYGYTF.